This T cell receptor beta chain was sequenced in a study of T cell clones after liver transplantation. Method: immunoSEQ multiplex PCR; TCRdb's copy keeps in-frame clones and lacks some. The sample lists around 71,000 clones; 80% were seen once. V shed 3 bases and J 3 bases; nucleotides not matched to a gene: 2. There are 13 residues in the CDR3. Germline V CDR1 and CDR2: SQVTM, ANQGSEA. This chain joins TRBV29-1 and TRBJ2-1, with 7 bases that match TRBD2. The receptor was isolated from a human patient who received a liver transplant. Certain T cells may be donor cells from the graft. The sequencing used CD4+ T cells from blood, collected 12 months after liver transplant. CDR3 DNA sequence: TGCAGCGTTGATCGGGGGGACTACAATGAGCAGTTCTTC. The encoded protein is CSVDRGDYNEQFF.